The 25 T cell receptor beta chains below come from one sample, sequenced in a study of T cell responses to AZD1222 COVID-19 vaccine (dated by TCRdb to about 2021). The method behind the library was the immunoSEQ multiplex PCR assay. Not all clones reach the TCRdb copy of this immuneACCESS table, which keeps in-frame sequences only. Checked studies attribute under half of the gap to unresolved V genes and leave the rest unexplained. This sample lists roughly 150,000 clones; roughly 92% were detected once. Of the sample, 9.3% falls within the top ten clones. The time point label of this sample denotes: about 28 days (+/-7) after the second vaccine dose. Sequenced here: peripheral blood, sampled 28 days after the second AZD1222 dose. The receptors originated from an adult who received the AZD1222 COVID-19 vaccine.

The chain combines TRBV4-2 with TRBJ1-6; D is unclear. Germline V lookup: CDR1 LGHNA, CDR2 YNFKEQ. V lost 0 bases, J lost 6 bases, and 12 bases lay in between. The CDR3 has 16 residues. The CDR3 DNA is TGTGCCAGCAGCCAAGAAGCGAGTCGGTCTAATTCACCCCTCCACTTT. Translation gives CASSQEASRSNSPLHF.

This rearrangement joins TRBV7-3 to TRBJ2-1; D is unresolved. Germline CDR1 is SGHTA and CDR2 is FQGTGA. This CDR3 is built from 11 residues. The ends were cut back, 3 bases at V and 7 bases at J, with 4 bases in the middle. CDR3 in amino acids: CASSLGNEQFF. The CDR3 DNA reads as TGTGCCAGCAGCTTGGGGAATGAGCAGTTCTTC.

J is TRBJ2-2 and V is TRBV5-1; TRBD2 agrees at 10 bases. With V trimmed by 4 bases and J by 7 bases, 16 bases remained unmatched. The V gene's germline CDR1 is SGHRS and CDR2 YFSETQ. The CDR3 sequence is 18 residues long. The CDR3 is CASSGGQASGSPDGELFF. The CDR3 DNA reads as TGCGCCAGCAGCGGGGGACAGGCTAGCGGGAGTCCCGACGGGGAGCTGTTTTTT.

The V and J genes are TRBV7-6 and TRBJ2-7, with D hard to call. V was pared by 5 bases and J by 5 bases, with 13 bases between. Germline loops: CDR1 SGHVS, CDR2 FNYEAQ. CDR3 size: 13 residues. In DNA form, the CDR3 reads TGTGCCAGCAGCCCCGGCCTAACTGACGAGCAGTACTTC. Translating gives CASSPGLTDEQYF.

The chain uses TRBV28 and TRBJ2-7; 10 nucleotides agree with TRBD1. Germline CDR1 reads MDHEN; CDR2 reads SYDVKM. The CDR3 sequence is 13 residues long. The junction had 4 bases not matched to a gene; V was cut back by 4 bases and J by 7 bases. The CDR3 sequence is CASSSGQGREQYV. The CDR3 DNA sequence: TGTGCCAGCAGTTCGGGACAGGGGAGGGAGCAGTACGTC.

The chain combines TRBV25-1 with TRBJ1-2, with D perhaps matching TRBD1 (6 bases). Germline CDR1 is MGHDK and CDR2 is SYGVNS. Trimming left V 2 bases short and J 4 bases short, with 8 bases between. The CDR3 is 13 residues long. The CDR3 DNA reads as TGTGCCAGCAGTGAAGCAGGGGCCTATGGCTACACCTTC. It yields the protein CASSEAGAYGYTF.

V gene TRBV30 combines with J gene TRBJ1-2; D is unresolved. The CDR3 sequence is 14 residues long. V lost 4 bases and J lost 4, with 16 bases in between. The germline V gene has CDR1 GTSNPN and CDR2 SVGIG (reference sequence). The CDR3 reads CAWNIGPGFYGYTF. The DNA for the CDR3 is TGTGCCTGGAATATCGGTCCGGGATTCTATGGCTACACCTTC.

The rearrangement joins TRBV6-1 to TRBJ2-3, with 8 bases matching TRBD1. The ends lost 3 bases at V and 2 bases at J; junction bases unmatched: 4. CDR1 is MNHNS and CDR2 is SASEGT in the germline V gene. The CDR3 loop spans 15 amino acids. The CDR3 loop reads CASSDRGHDTDTQYF. The CDR3 DNA is TGTGCCAGCAGTGACAGGGGGCATGACACAGATACGCAGTATTTT.

This clone was seen once. The CDR3, as DNA: TGTGCCAGCAGTGATTCACGAAACTATGGCTACACCTTC. Encoded protein: CASSDSRNYGYTF. V usage is TRBV12-3 or TRBV12-4 and J usage is TRBJ1-2, with D unresolved. The CDR3 extends over 13 amino acids. With 5 bases removed from V and 2 bases from J, the gap between germline ends came to 9 bases.

The chain joins TRBV11-2 to TRBJ1-5, with 10 bases that match TRBD1. This CDR3 has 17 amino acids. The J segment lost 5 bases and the V segment lost 4 bases, leaving 11 bases of the junction unmatched. CDR1 and CDR2 (germline): SGHAT, FQNNGV. The CDR3 sequence is CASSSSRDRGGHQPQHF. CDR3 coding DNA: TGTGCCAGCAGCTCGAGCCGGGACAGGGGAGGGCATCAGCCCCAGCATTTT.

The chain has TRBV29-1 and TRBJ2-3, with D possibly matching TRBD2 (5 bases). The V end lost 4 bases, the J end lost 4 bases, and 12 bases lay between the germline ends. The germline CDR1 and CDR2 sequences are SQVTM and ANQGSEA. The length of the CDR3 is 13 residues. The CDR3 nucleotides read TGCAGCGTTGGTTGGTTGGGAGCAGATACGCAGTATTTT. Translated: CSVGWLGADTQYF.

The V call is TRBV4-1, the J call TRBJ1-3; D might be TRBD1 (5 bases). Germline CDR1 reads MGHRA; CDR2 reads YSYEKL. The CDR3 consists of 15 residues. V dropped 3 bases and J dropped 0 bases, with 9 bases sitting between them. As DNA, the CDR3 is TGCGCCAGCAGCCACGACAGAGCCTCTGGAAACACCATATATTTT. Protein: CASSHDRASGNTIYF.

This rearrangement joins TRBV18 to TRBJ1-2; TRBD1 aligns across 9 bases. CDR1 and CDR2 (germline): KGHSH, LQKENI. After removal of 3 bases from V and 7 bases from J, the junction contained 6 bases not matched to a gene. The CDR3 contains 14 residues. The CDR3 is CASSPDRGWFGYTF. The CDR3 DNA reads TGTGCCAGCTCACCGGACAGGGGCTGGTTTGGCTACACCTTC.

The genes are TRBV24-1 and TRBJ2-7; 8 bases fit TRBD1. The length of the CDR3 is 17 residues. J was trimmed by 4 bases and V by 1 base; bases with no gene match: 11. Germline-derived CDR1 and CDR2 are KGHDR and SFDVKD. In DNA form, the CDR3 reads TGTGCCACCAGTGATTTCAGGGGGCTGGTTTTACGATACGAGCAGTACGTC. As protein: CATSDFRGLVLRYEQYV.

This clone was detected once. V is TRBV7-2 and J is TRBJ1-4, with D uncertain. The V end was cut by 5 bases, the J end by 6 bases, with 10 bases between. Germline lookup yields CDR1 SGHTA and CDR2 FQGNSA. This CDR3 comprises 13 residues. The CDR3 DNA follows: TGTGCCAGCAGCCTTAACCGAGATGAAAAACTGTTTTTT. This sequence encodes CASSLNRDEKLFF. Looking up the rest from reference TRBV7-2 and TRBJ1-4 gives the full variable domain: GAGVSQSPSNKVTEKGKDVELRCDPISGHTALYWYRQSLGQGLEFLIYFQGNSAPDKSGLPSDRFSAERTGGSVSTLTIQRTQQEDSAVYLCASSLNRDEKLFFGSGTQLSVL.

This clone occurred a few times. The rearrangement links TRBV11-2 to TRBJ1-2; D is undetermined. Germline loops: CDR1 SGHAT, CDR2 FQNNGV. The CDR3 totals 16 residues. V shed 2 bases and J shed 6 bases, with 19 bases lying between them. CDR3 amino acids: CASSLLTLKGKDGYTF. CDR3 DNA sequence: TGTGCCAGCAGCTTACTTACGCTAAAGGGTAAAGATGGCTACACCTTC.

This clone was seen a single time. The rearrangement joins TRBV4-1 to TRBJ1-3; D gene ambiguous. This CDR3 spans 16 amino acids. Per the germline V gene, CDR1 is MGHRA and CDR2 is YSYEKL. The germline V and J ends were trimmed by 0 bases and 3 bases, with 12 bases remaining between them. The CDR3 bases are TGCGCCAGCAGCCAAGAAGGGCTGGGTATTGGAAACACCATATATTTT. It translates to CASSQEGLGIGNTIYF.

This clone was counted once. This chain joins TRBV28 and TRBJ1-4; no firm D call. Germline V lookup: CDR1 MDHEN, CDR2 SYDVKM. The V end lost 8 bases, the J end lost 4 bases, and 8 bases lay between the germline ends. CDR3 length: 12 amino acids. CDR3 sequence: CASANFNEKLFF. The CDR3 DNA reads TGTGCCAGCGCTAACTTTAATGAAAAACTGTTTTTT.

This sequence joins TRBV7-2 and TRBJ2-7, with D hard to call. The CDR3 has 12 residues. V lost 4 bases and J 5 bases, leaving 9 bases between the germline ends. Germline values: CDR1 SGHTA, CDR2 FQGNSA. The CDR3 here is CASSSLVNEQYF. CDR3 nucleotide sequence: TGTGCCAGCAGCTCCCTAGTAAACGAGCAGTACTTC.

The CDR3 reads CASSQVLFQREDQNIQYF. As DNA, the CDR3 is TGTGCCAGCAGCCAAGTTCTTTTCCAGCGGGAGGACCAAAACATTCAGTACTTC. This sequence joins TRBV3-1 (or the pseudogene TRBV3-2) and TRBJ2-4; 9 bases align to TRBD2. Germline trimming cut 1 base from V and 5 bases from J; bases unmatched to any gene: 12. This CDR3 is 18 amino acids long. In germline, CDR1 is LGHDT, CDR2 YNNKEL (reference sequence).

This chain connects TRBV7-2 to TRBJ2-7; TRBD1 matches at 9 bases. Germline V gene data show CDR1 as SGHTA and CDR2 as FQGNSA. The CDR3 runs 15 residues. Losses at the gene ends were 5 bases for V and 3 bases for J; bases not matched to a gene: 8. The CDR3 DNA reads as TGTGCCAGCAGCGTCTCCGGGACAGGGAGCTACGAGCAGTACGTC. Its protein product is CASSVSGTGSYEQYV.

V and J are TRBV5-6 and TRBJ1-2; D is perhaps TRBD1 (6 bases). This CDR3 region has 16 residues. Trimming stripped 4 bases from V and 4 bases from J, with 20 bases between. Germline V gives CDR1 SGHDT, CDR2 YYEEEE. CDR3: CASSPTTRDTSYGYTF. The CDR3 DNA sequence: TGTGCCAGCAGCCCTACTACTAGGGACACGAGCTATGGCTACACCTTC. The variable domain in full, with the rest retrieved from reference TRBV5-6 and TRBJ1-2, is DAGVTQSPTHLIKTRGQQVTLRCSPKSGHDTVSWYQQALGQGPQFIFQYYEEEERQRGNFPDRFSGHQFPNYSSELNVNALLLGDSALYLCASSPTTRDTSYGYTFGSGTRLTVV.

The rearrangement joins TRBV28 to TRBJ1-6; 8 bases fit TRBD1. CDR3 length: 14 amino acids. Germline V gives CDR1 MDHEN, CDR2 SYDVKM. Trimming removed 2 bases from V and 8 bases from J; junction bases left unmatched: 2. The CDR3 region is CASSLPGGDSPLHF. The CDR3, as DNA: TGTGCCAGCAGTTTACCAGGGGGCGATTCACCCCTCCACTTT.

V is TRBV5-4 and J is TRBJ2-2, with D perhaps TRBD1 (6 bases). CDR3 length: 13 amino acids. The germline gives CDR1 SGHNT, CDR2 YYREEE (reference sequence). Trimming took 5 bases from V and 6 from J, leaving 11 bases between them. The CDR3 loop reads CASRQGLAGELFF. DNA for the CDR3: TGTGCCAGCAGACAGGGCTTAGCCGGGGAGCTGTTTTTT.

The genes are TRBV4-1 and TRBJ2-3; TRBD2 matches at 11 bases. This CDR3 has 15 amino acids. Germline CDR1 reads MGHRA; CDR2 reads YSYEKL. V shed 0 bases, J shed 6 bases, and the junction held 2 bases outside the gene matches. The CDR3 nucleotides read TGCGCCAGCAGCCAAGAATCTAGCGGGAGGGATACGCAGTATTTT. Protein product: CASSQESSGRDTQYF.